A selection of T cell receptor beta chains follows, all from one sample in a study of identifying expanded T cells in peripheral blood. The assay was immunoSEQ multiplex PCR, and TCRdb's table has in-frame clones only and misses some. The sample has tens of thousands of clones, under 85% seen once. Specimen: blood. These receptors all come from a person aged 18 to 75 in good health. Each CDR3 is given with its conserved first and last residue.

v_call	j_call	cdr3_aa
TRBV5-1	TRBJ2-5	CASSLRHGGGETQYF
TRBV18	TRBJ1-2	CASSPAMTGSAYGYTF
TRBV5-1	TRBJ2-3	CASSPSPGTDTQYF
TRBV11-3	TRBJ2-1	CASSPRGGLSNEQFF
TRBV30	TRBJ2-2	CAWSIWDRAGELFF
TRBV6-1	TRBJ1-2	CASSEHRNSGTGAKRGGYTF
TRBV2	TRBJ2-1	CASNLAEYNEQFF
TRBV21-1	TRBJ1-5	CASSGRGRGNQPQHF
TRBV19	TRBJ2-1	CASNSGSDYNEQFF
TRBV6-4	TRBJ1-1	CASSDSSRGTEAFF
TRBV7-9	TRBJ2-1	CASSLFQAAYNEQFF
TRBV4-3	TRBJ2-6	CASSQDRRGANVLTF
TRBV9	TRBJ1-1	CASSPLGGVTEAFF
TRBV14	TRBJ2-2	CASSQVNRDYTGELFF
TRBV11-3	TRBJ2-3	CASREYGAGEGTDTQYF
TRBV25-1	TRBJ2-2	CASSEILASGTGELFF
TRBV6-5	TRBJ2-1	CASSSRQGFNEQFF
TRBV5-1	TRBJ2-2	CASRTNTGELFF
TRBV27	TRBJ1-1	CASSLGRANTEAFF
TRBV19	TRBJ2-7	CASSNNPSYEQYF
TRBV19	TRBJ1-4	CASRDPGSRGEKLFF
TRBV6-1	TRBJ2-5	CASSGTSGGGQETQYF
TRBV7-9	TRBJ2-5	CASSFPGQGRETQYF
TRBV19	TRBJ1-2	CASGGQRGGYTF
TRBV10-3	TRBJ2-1	CAIRASGGSYNEQFF
TRBV6-1	TRBJ1-5	CAVRGWSNQPQHF
TRBV5-1	TRBJ2-3	CASSLAPSSTDTQYF
TRBV18	TRBJ1-1	CASSPVLIRLGGTEAFF
TRBV30	TRBJ1-4	CAWSAGAGGNEKLFF
TRBV6-5	TRBJ2-1	CASSYSNRDEQFF
TRBV11-3	TRBJ2-1	CASSELAGVFHEQFF
TRBV5-5	TRBJ2-3	CASSLVRGSTDTQYF
TRBV5-6	TRBJ1-1	CASTGTGGVNTEAFF
TRBV11-2	TRBJ2-1	CASSGYNSRSYNEQFF
TRBV11-3	TRBJ2-7	CASSLDSTGNPYEQYF
TRBV5-1	TRBJ2-2	CASSLLGGWNTGELFF
TRBV29-1	TRBJ1-2	CSVEDPGGARNYGYTF
TRBV2	TRBJ2-3	CASSDGGSIDTQYF
TRBV30	TRBJ1-2	CAWTLTGYGYTF
TRBV6-6	TRBJ2-7	CASSYPTRGVNYEQYF